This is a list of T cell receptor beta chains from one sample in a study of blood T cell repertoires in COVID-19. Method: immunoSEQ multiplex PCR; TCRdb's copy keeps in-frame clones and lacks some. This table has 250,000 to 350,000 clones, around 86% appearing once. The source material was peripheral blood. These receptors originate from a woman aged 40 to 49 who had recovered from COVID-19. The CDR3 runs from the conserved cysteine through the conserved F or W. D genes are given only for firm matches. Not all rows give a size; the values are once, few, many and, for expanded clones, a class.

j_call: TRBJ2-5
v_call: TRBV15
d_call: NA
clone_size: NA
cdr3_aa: CATSRGGGQKETQYF
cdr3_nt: TGTGCCACCAGCAGAGGCGGCGGGCAGAAAGAGACCCAGTACTTC

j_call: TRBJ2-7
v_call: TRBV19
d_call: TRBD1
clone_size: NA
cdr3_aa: CASSIDPRTGTYEQYF
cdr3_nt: TGTGCCAGTAGTATAGATCCCCGGACAGGCACCTACGAGCAGTACTTC

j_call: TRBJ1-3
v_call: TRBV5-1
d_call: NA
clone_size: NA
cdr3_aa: CASSLEGSPGNTIYF
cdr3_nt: TGCGCCAGCAGCTTGGAGGGGTCTCCTGGAAACACCATATATTTT

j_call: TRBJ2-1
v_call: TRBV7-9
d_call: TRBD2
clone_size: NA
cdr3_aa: CASSLVPGTSGNNEQFF
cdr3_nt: TGTGCCAGCAGCTTAGTGCCCGGGACTAGCGGCAACAATGAGCAGTTCTTC

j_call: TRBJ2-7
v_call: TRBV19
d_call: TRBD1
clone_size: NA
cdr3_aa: CASSRDRGYEQYF
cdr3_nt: TGTGCCAGTAGCCGTGACAGGGGGTACGAGCAGTACTTC

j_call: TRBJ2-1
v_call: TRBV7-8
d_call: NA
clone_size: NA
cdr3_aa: CASSLGRVQNEQFF
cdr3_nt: TGTGCCAGCAGCTTAGGCAGGGTCCAGAATGAGCAGTTCTTC

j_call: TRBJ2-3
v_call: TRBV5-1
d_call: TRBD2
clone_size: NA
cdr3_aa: CASSPSGGSTDTQYF
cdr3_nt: TGCGCCAGCAGCCCTAGCGGGGGATCCACAGATACGCAGTATTTT

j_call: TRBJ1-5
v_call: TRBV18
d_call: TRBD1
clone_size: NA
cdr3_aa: CASSPSGQGNQPQHF
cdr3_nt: TGTGCCAGCTCACCGTCGGGACAGGGCAATCAGCCCCAGCATTTT

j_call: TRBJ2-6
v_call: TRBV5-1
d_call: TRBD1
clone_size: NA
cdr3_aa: CASSWETGSGANVLTF
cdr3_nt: TGCGCCAGCAGCTGGGAGACAGGGTCTGGGGCCAACGTCCTGACTTTC

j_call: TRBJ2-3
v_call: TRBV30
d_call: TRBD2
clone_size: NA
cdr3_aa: CAWSAGTSGRTDTQYF
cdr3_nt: TGTGCCTGGAGTGCCGGGACTAGCGGGAGGACCGATACGCAGTATTTT

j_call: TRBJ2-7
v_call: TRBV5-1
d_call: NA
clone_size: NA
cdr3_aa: CASSSQLGGPYEQYF
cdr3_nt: TGCGCCAGCAGCTCCCAACTCGGGGGGCCCTACGAGCAGTACTTC

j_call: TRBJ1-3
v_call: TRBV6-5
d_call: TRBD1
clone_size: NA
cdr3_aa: CASSDSGTGFPTYF
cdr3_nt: TGTGCCAGCAGTGACTCCGGGACAGGGTTTCCCACATATTTT

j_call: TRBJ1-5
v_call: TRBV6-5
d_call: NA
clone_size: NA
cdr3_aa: CASGQGSNQPQHF
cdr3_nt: TGTGCCAGCGGCCAGGGTAGCAATCAGCCCCAGCATTTT

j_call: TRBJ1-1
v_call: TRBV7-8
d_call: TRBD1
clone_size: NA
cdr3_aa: CASSQPRDRGLNTEAFF
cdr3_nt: TGTGCCAGCAGCCAACCGCGGGACAGGGGATTGAACACTGAAGCTTTCTTT

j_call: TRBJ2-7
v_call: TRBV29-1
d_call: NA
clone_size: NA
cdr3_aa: CSAQEGGGPYEQYF
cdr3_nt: TGCAGCGCGCAGGAAGGGGGTGGGCCCTACGAGCAGTACTTC

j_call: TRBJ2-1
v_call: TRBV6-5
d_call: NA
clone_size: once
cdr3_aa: CASNTGLSSYNEQFF
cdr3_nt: TGTGCCAGTAACACAGGCCTTAGCTCCTACAATGAGCAGTTCTTC

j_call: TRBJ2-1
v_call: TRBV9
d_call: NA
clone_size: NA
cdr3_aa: CASSVAGSFLNEQFF
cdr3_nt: TGTGCCAGCAGCGTAGCCGGGAGTTTCTTGAATGAGCAGTTCTTC

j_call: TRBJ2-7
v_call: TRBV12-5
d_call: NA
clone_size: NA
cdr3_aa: CVSGDSLHSEQYF
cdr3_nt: TGTGTTTCCGGGGACTCCCTCCACAGCGAGCAGTACTTC

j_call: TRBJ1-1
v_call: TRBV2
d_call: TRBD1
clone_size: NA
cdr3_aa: CASSVVQGEITEAFF
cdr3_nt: TGTGCCAGCAGTGTTGTCCAGGGGGAAATTACTGAAGCTTTCTTT

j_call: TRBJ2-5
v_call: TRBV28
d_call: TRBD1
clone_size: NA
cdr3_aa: CASITGTGPPETQYF
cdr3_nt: TGTGCCAGCATTACCGGGACAGGGCCTCCAGAGACCCAGTACTTC

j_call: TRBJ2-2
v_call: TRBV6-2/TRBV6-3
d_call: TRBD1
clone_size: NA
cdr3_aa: CASSRQGADTGELFF
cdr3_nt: TGTGCCAGCAGTCGACAGGGGGCGGACACCGGGGAGCTGTTTTTT

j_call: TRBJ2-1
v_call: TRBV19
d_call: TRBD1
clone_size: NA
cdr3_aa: CASSYRGRSVNEQFF
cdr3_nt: TGTGCCAGTAGTTACAGGGGGCGGTCGGTGAATGAGCAGTTCTTC

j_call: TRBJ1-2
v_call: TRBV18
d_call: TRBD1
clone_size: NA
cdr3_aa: CASSPGDSQYYGYTF
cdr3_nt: TGTGCCAGCTCACCCGGGGACAGCCAGTACTATGGCTACACCTTC

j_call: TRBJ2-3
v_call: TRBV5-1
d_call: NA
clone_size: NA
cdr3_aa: CASSLFGSTDTQYF
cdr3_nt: TGCGCCAGCAGCTTGTTCGGGTCCACAGATACGCAGTATTTT

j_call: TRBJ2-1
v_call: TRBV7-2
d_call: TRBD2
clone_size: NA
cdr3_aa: CASSLAISSGRAGYNEQFF
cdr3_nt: TGTGCCAGCAGCTTAGCGATTTCTAGCGGGAGGGCCGGTTACAATGAGCAGTTCTTC

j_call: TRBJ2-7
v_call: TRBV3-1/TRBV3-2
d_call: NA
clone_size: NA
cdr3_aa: CASSQGPPGVYEQYF
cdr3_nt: TGTGCCAGCAGCCAAGGACCCCCGGGTGTCTACGAGCAGTACTTC

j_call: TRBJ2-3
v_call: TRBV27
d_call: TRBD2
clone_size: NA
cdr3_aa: CASSDRLAGGTDTQYF
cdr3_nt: TGTGCCAGCAGTGACCGACTAGCGGGTGGAACAGATACGCAGTATTTT

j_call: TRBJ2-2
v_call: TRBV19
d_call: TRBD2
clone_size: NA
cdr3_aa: CASTPTTGTSGKSYTGELFF
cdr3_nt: TGTGCCAGTACCCCTACAACCGGGACTAGCGGGAAGTCATACACCGGGGAGCTGTTTTTT

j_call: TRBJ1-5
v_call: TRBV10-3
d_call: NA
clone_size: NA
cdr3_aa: CAISERESNQPQHF
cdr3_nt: TGTGCCATCAGTGAGCGGGAGAGCAATCAGCCCCAGCATTTT

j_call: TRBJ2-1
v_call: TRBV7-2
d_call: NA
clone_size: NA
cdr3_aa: CASSQEGGQYNEQFF
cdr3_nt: TGTGCCAGCAGCCAGGAGGGGGGGCAGTACAATGAGCAGTTCTTC

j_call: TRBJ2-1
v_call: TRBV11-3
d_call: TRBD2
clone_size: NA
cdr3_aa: CASSFGRTSSEEQFF
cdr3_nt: TGTGCCAGCAGCTTCGGGAGGACCTCCTCAGAGGAGCAGTTCTTC

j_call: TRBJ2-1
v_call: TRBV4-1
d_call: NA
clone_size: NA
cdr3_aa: CASSQAPVPPHEQFF
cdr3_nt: TGCGCCAGCAGCCAAGCCCCGGTCCCCCCGCATGAGCAGTTCTTC

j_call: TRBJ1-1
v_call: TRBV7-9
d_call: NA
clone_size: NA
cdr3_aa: CASSLAPGGETEAFF
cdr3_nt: TGTGCCAGCAGCTTAGCGCCGGGGGGTGAAACTGAAGCTTTCTTT

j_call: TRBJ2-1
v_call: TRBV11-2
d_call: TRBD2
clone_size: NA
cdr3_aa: CASSRLSLREVSYNEQFF
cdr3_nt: TGTGCCAGCAGCCGCCTGTCTTTGCGGGAGGTATCCTACAATGAGCAGTTCTTC

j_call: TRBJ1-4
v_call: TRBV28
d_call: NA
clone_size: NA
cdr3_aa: CAVGGVDEKLFF
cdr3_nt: TGTGCCGTGGGCGGGGTTGATGAAAAACTGTTTTTT

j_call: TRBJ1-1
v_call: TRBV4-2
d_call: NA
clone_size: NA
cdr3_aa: CASSQVWAGDTEAFF
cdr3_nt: TGTGCCAGCAGCCAAGTATGGGCCGGGGACACTGAAGCTTTCTTT

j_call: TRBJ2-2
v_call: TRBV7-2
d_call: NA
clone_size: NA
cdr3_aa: CASSFRGQTEVGELFF
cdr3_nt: TGTGCCAGCAGCTTTCGTGGCCAGACAGAAGTCGGGGAGCTGTTTTTT

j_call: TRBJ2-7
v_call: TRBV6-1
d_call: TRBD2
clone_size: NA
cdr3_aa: CASSEPMTSVNYEQYF
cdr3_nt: TGTGCCAGCAGTGAGCCTATGACTAGCGTAAACTACGAGCAGTACTTC

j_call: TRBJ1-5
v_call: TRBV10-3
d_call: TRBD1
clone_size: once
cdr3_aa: CAISDGQGGGPQHF
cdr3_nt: TGTGCCATCAGTGACGGACAGGGCGGCGGGCCCCAGCATTTT

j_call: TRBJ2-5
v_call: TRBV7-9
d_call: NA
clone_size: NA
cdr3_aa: CASSPTVQETQYF
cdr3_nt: TGTGCCAGCAGCCCCACAGTACAAGAGACCCAGTACTTC

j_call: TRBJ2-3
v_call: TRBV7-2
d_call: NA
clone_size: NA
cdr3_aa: CASSSRLGGTDTQYF
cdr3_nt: TGTGCCAGCAGCTCCCGACTAGGTGGCACAGATACGCAGTATTTT

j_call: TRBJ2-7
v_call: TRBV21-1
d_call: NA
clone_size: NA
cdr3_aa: CASSKVTGTSYEQYF
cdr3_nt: TGTGCCAGCAGCAAGGTAACAGGGACGTCCTACGAGCAGTACTTC

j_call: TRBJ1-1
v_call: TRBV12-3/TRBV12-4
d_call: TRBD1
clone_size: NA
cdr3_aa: CASTATGVTEAFF
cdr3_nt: TGTGCCAGCACCGCCACAGGGGTCACTGAAGCTTTCTTT

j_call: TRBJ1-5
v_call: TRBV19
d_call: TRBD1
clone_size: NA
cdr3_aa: CASTGTGDQPQHF
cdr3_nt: TGTGCCAGTACCGGGACAGGGGATCAGCCCCAGCATTTT

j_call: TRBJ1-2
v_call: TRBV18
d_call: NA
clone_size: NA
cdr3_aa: CASSPASLEGYGYTF
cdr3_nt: TGTGCCAGCTCACCCGCTTCGTTGGAGGGTTATGGCTACACCTTC

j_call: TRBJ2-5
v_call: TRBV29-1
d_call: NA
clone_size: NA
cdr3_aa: CSVTSGFAQETQYF
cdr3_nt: TGCAGCGTTACCTCAGGGTTCGCCCAAGAGACCCAGTACTTC

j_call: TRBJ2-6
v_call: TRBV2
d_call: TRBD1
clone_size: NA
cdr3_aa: CASRGTGSGANVLTF
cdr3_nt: TGTGCCAGCAGGGGGACAGGCTCTGGGGCCAACGTCCTGACTTTC

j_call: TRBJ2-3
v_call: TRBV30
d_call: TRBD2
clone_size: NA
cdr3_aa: CAWTSLLAGVQGTQYF
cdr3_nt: TGTGCCTGGACTTCGCTACTAGCGGGGGTCCAGGGTACGCAGTATTTT

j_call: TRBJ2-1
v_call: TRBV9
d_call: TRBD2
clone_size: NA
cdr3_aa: CASSVALADSSSYNEQFF
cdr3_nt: TGTGCCAGCAGCGTTGCGCTAGCGGACTCTAGCTCCTACAATGAGCAGTTCTTC

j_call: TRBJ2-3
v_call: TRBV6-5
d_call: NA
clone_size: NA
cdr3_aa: CASSLRVTDTQYF
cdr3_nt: TGTGCCAGCAGCCTCCGGGTCACAGATACGCAGTATTTT

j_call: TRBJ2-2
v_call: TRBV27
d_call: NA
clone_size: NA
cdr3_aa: CASSLGSSGELFF
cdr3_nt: TGTGCCAGCAGTTTAGGTTCGAGCGGGGAGCTGTTTTTT

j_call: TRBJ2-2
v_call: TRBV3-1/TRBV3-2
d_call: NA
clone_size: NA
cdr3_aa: CASSQVRVPGELFF
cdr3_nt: TGTGCCAGCAGCCAAGTTCGGGTCCCCGGGGAGCTGTTTTTT

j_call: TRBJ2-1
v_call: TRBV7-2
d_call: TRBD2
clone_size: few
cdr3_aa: CASSLVAGGGYNEQFF
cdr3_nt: TGTGCCAGCAGCTTAGTAGCGGGAGGGGGCTACAATGAGCAGTTCTTC